Listed here are 20 T cell receptor beta chains from one sample, sequenced in a study of T cells in Graves' hyperthyroidism and ophthalmopathy. Researchers amplified the TCR beta CDR3 regions from RNA transcripts. With the HTBI primer set, the TCR CDR3 went through a first round of RT-PCR. TCRdb used MiXCR to reprocess the multiplex PCR reads, holding one entry per CDR3 protein. The sample gives some 350,000 distinct CDR3 sequences, approximately 25% of which show up once; more than 60% is in the top ten. The source material was blood. The receptors originated from a man in his fifties with Graves' hyperthyroidism.

This clonotype was picked up many times. The V gene is TRBV28, the J gene TRBJ2-7; D gene ambiguous. The CDR3 runs 15 residues. V was pared by 2 bases and J by 6 bases, with 17 bases between. Germline lookup yields CDR1 MDHEN and CDR2 SYDVKM. DNA for the CDR3: TGTGCCAGCAGTTTAAGTCCAGGAGAGGTACCCGAGCAGTACTTC. It codes for CASSLSPGEVPEQYF.

The CDR3 reads CASSSLGSQETQYF. The CDR3 DNA sequence: TGTGCCAGCAGTTCATTGGGCAGCCAAGAGACCCAGTACTTC. The rearrangement links TRBV27 to TRBJ2-5; D unresolved. Germline assignment: CDR1 MNHEY and CDR2 SMNVEV (reference sequence). This CDR3 is 14 amino acids long. Trimming removed 4 bases at V and 1 base at J, with 10 bases between.

This clonotype was recorded a few times. V usage is TRBV12-3 or TRBV12-4 and J usage is TRBJ2-7; 8 bases match TRBD2. The V segment lost 3 bases and the J segment 5 bases; nucleotides outside the gene matches: 6. This CDR3 contains 14 residues. CDR3 bases: TGTGCCAGCAGTTTGGCGGGAGGTCACCACGAGCAGTACTTC. This gives the protein CASSLAGGHHEQYF.

This clonotype was seen at least ten times. The V call is TRBV11-2, the J call TRBJ2-1, with 14 bases aligning to TRBD2. In germline, CDR1 is SGHAT, CDR2 FQNNGV. The V gene end was trimmed by 8 bases and the J gene end by 8 bases; junction bases not matched to a gene: 14. The CDR3 has 17 amino acids. The CDR3 bases are TGTGCCAGCTCCTCCCTGACTAGCGGGAGGGCCAGGGATGAGCAGTTCTTC. Amino acid sequence: CASSSLTSGRARDEQFF.

V gene TRBV28 combines with J gene TRBJ2-7; TRBD2 agrees at 8 bases. V lost 2 bases and J lost 7; bases outside the gene matches: 13. Germline CDR1 is MDHEN and CDR2 is SYDVKM. CDR3 length: 16 amino acids. This CDR3 is CASSLLQGAGGVEQYF. The DNA for the CDR3 is TGTGCCAGCAGTTTACTACAGGGTGCGGGAGGTGTTGAGCAGTACTTC.

This clonotype was recorded at least ten times. This chain connects TRBV28 to TRBJ2-5; D is perhaps TRBD1 (5 bases). Germline V gives CDR1 MDHEN, CDR2 SYDVKM. V lost 4 bases to trimming and J lost 4 bases, with 16 bases between them. The CDR3 is 15 residues long. CDR3 sequence reads: CASSSPGAQGETQYF. In DNA, the CDR3 is TGTGCCAGCAGTTCCCCGGGCGCTCAGGGAGAGACCCAGTACTTC.

This clonotype came up many times. The rearrangement joins TRBV18 to TRBJ2-1; 9 bases map to TRBD2. Germline V gene lookup returns CDR1 KGHSH and CDR2 LQKENI. CDR3 size: 15 residues. Trimming removed 3 bases from V and 6 bases from J; junction bases left unmatched: 6. The CDR3 DNA is TGTGCCAGCTCACCTAGCGGGAGCGGGGGCAATGAGCAGTTCTTC. This encodes CASSPSGSGGNEQFF.

The sample holds a few counts of this clonotype. The chain uses TRBV11-2 and TRBJ2-5; D gene unclear. The CDR3 sequence is 15 residues long. Trimming shortened V by 1 base and J by 4 bases, and 13 bases separated the two germline ends. CDR1 and CDR2 (germline): SGHAT, FQNNGV. For the CDR3, the DNA is TGTGCCAGCAGCTTAGCTCCCGGGTCGGGAGAGACCCAGTACTTC. This codes for CASSLAPGSGETQYF.

A few counts support this clonotype. This sequence joins TRBV12-3 or TRBV12-4 and TRBJ2-3; TRBD2 agrees at 9 bases. V trimming: 2 bases; J trimming: 4 bases; junction bases outside the gene matches: 4. The CDR3 length is 15 residues. The CDR3 spells CASSLIAGGSDTQYF. The CDR3 DNA reads TGTGCCAGCAGTTTAATTGCGGGAGGGTCAGATACGCAGTATTTT.

The chain is built from TRBV27 and TRBJ1-1, with 8 bases identical to TRBD1. Germline V lookup: CDR1 MNHEY, CDR2 SMNVEV (reference sequence). The trim removed 7 bases at V and 1 base at J, leaving 5 bases unmatched. The CDR3 is made up of 14 amino acids. CDR3 coding DNA: TGTGCCAGCAAACGGACAGGGTCGAACACTGAAGCTTTCTTT. Encoded protein: CASKRTGSNTEAFF.

For this clonotype: It may be a read error: a sequence one base away is much more abundant. The chain links TRBV12-3 or TRBV12-4 to TRBJ1-2, with 8 bases fitting TRBD1. The CDR3 sequence is 15 residues long. CDR3 sequence reads: CASSLGGGQVYSYTF. CDR3 coding DNA: TGTGCCAGCAGTTTAGGAGGGGGACAGGTCTATAGCTACACCTTC.

In this sample, this clonotype turned up a few times. The chain employs TRBV2 and TRBJ2-3; D is undetermined. The ends were cut back, 1 base at V and 7 bases at J, with 3 bases in the middle. Germline V gene sequence: CDR1 SNHLY, CDR2 FYNNEI. The CDR3 length is 11 residues. As DNA, the CDR3 is TGTGCCAGCAGTGAAGACAATACGCAGTATTTT. This encodes CASSEDNTQYF.

This chain connects TRBV20-1 to TRBJ1-5; 8 bases are a match to TRBD1. From germline, CDR1 is DFQATT and CDR2 SNEGSKA (reference sequence). The CDR3 is 13 amino acids. After removal of 6 bases from V and 3 bases from J, the junction contained 4 bases not matched to a gene. CDR3 nucleotide sequence: TGCAGTGCCGGGACAGGCTACAATCAGCCCCAGCATTTT. Translating gives CSAGTGYNQPQHF.

The table lists this clonotype with a few counts. V usage is TRBV29-1 and J usage is TRBJ1-2; D is perhaps TRBD1 (5 bases). The CDR3 is 11 residues long. Looked up from germline, CDR1 is SQVTM and CDR2 is ANQGSEA. CDR3 protein: CGSGGSYGYTF. For the CDR3, the DNA is TGCGGATCGGGGGGGAGCTATGGCTACACCTTC.

This clonotype was detected ten times or more. The V call is TRBV6-1, the J call TRBJ2-7; D is ambiguous. Germline assignment: CDR1 MNHNS and CDR2 SASEGT. This CDR3 contains 11 residues. Trimming stripped 4 bases from V and 7 bases from J, with 8 bases between. The CDR3 loop is CASSGLYEQYF. Written as DNA, the CDR3 is TGTGCCAGCAGTGGACTTTATGAGCAGTACTTC.

V usage is TRBV5-1 and J usage is TRBJ2-1; 7 positions agree with TRBD1. The CDR3 contains 15 residues. Germline CDR1 is SGHRS and CDR2 is YFSETQ. With V trimmed by 4 bases and J by 1 base, 5 bases remained unmatched. The CDR3 protein is CASSPDRASYNEQFF. In DNA, the CDR3 is TGCGCCAGCAGCCCTGACAGGGCTTCCTACAATGAGCAGTTCTTC.

This clonotype was seen ten or more times. The chain has TRBV5-5 and TRBJ2-3; D perhaps matches TRBD1 (6 bases). Germline values: CDR1 SGHKS, CDR2 YYEKEE (reference sequence). The CDR3 totals 14 residues. V was trimmed by 2 bases and J by 4 bases, leaving 11 bases between them. CDR3 sequence reads: CASSFTGNSDTQYF. The CDR3 nucleotides are TGTGCCAGCAGCTTTACAGGGAATTCAGATACGCAGTATTTT.

The chain uses TRBV5-5 and TRBJ1-1; no firm D call. CDR3 size: 14 residues. The germline V gene has CDR1 SGHKS and CDR2 YYEKEE (reference sequence). Trimming pared 2 bases from V and 1 base from J, leaving 9 bases between. Here the CDR3 reads CASSFVAANTEAFF. CDR3 sequence (DNA): TGTGCCAGCAGCTTTGTGGCAGCGAACACTGAAGCTTTCTTT. The entire variable domain, with the rest obtained from reference TRBV5-5 and TRBJ1-1, is as follows: DAGVTQSPTHLIKTRGQQVTLRCSPISGHKSVSWYQQVLGQGPQFIFQYYEKEERGRGNFPDRFSARQFPNYSSELNVNALLLGDSALYLCASSFVAANTEAFFGQGTRLTVV.

This clonotype occurred a few times. An end of the junction does not agree with germline; a read error may underlie this. V is TRBV6-1 and J is TRBJ1-1; D not resolved. The CDR3 spans 14 residues. Germline V gives CDR1 MNHNS, CDR2 SASEGT. CDR3 loop: CASSVNHWETETFF. The CDR3 bases are TGTGCCAGCAGTGTGAATCACTGGGAAACTGAAACTTTCTTT.

This clonotype has ten or more counts. This rearrangement joins TRBV20-1 to TRBJ2-5; D remains ambiguous. Germline CDR1 DFQATT, CDR2 SNEGSKA (reference sequence). Trimming shortened V by 3 bases and J by 5 bases, and 10 bases separated the two germline ends. The length of the CDR3 is 12 residues. The CDR3 is CSARVRGETQYF. CDR3 DNA: TGCAGTGCTAGGGTGCGTGGGGAGACCCAGTACTTC.